This T cell receptor beta chain was captured by sequencing in a study of blood T cells in healthy people across ages. Through a sample-barcoded 5' primer and a J-beta primer mix, a second PCR was run for about 6 to 12 cycles. Tags on each cDNA molecule came from a template-switch adaptor with 12 random nucleotides. Via MiXCR, TCRdb re-called the 5' RACE reads, giving one row per CDR3 protein. The sample has 2 million or so distinct CDR3 sequences; roughly 49% are singletons. Germline V lookup: CDR1 DFQATT, CDR2 SNEGSKA (reference sequence). This CDR3 spans 13 amino acids. The V gene end was trimmed by 4 bases and the J gene end by 8 bases; junction bases not matched to a gene: 3.

The rearrangement joins TRBV20-1 to TRBJ2-1; TRBD2 matches 12 bases. This TCR was recovered from a woman aged 40 to 50 in good health. The sequenced sample was blood. This chain's CDR3 is CSATSGGAHEQFF. In DNA form, the CDR3 reads TGCAGTGCTACTAGCGGGGGGGCTCATGAGCAGTTCTTC.